The clone carrying this TCR beta chain came up once. The sample is drawn from a study of blood T cell repertoires in COVID-19. Study details: Sites in the United States, Italy and Spain provided acute and convalescent COVID-19 samples.

CDR3 length equals 15 residues. Trimming cost V 3 bases and J 4 bases; bases outside gene matches: 7. Germline CDR1 DFQATT, CDR2 SNEGSKA (reference sequence). In terms of age and location, participants ranged from roughly 18 to 90 years and lived in approximately 24 US areas. This table comes from immunoSEQ multiplex PCR, and its TCRdb copy is limited to in-frame clones, with some not included. The sample carries hundreds of thousands of clones, around 89% recorded once. The sequenced sample consisted of PBMCs or T cells enriched from blood (not recorded which). This rearrangement joins TRBV20-1 to TRBJ2-7; 12 bases map to TRBD1. The TCR was taken from a woman aged 60-75 years in a cohort exposed to, infected with or recovered from COVID-19 (not recorded which). This CDR3 is CSASSPGQGAYEQYF. The CDR3, as DNA: TGCAGTGCTAGTTCCCCGGGACAGGGGGCTTACGAGCAGTACTTC.